One and the same sample provided the 18 T cell receptor beta chains below, sequenced in a study of T cells after yellow fever vaccination (dated by TCRdb to between 2017 and 2020). The method behind the library was 5' RACE. The reads were generated on an Illumina HiSeq 2500. TCRdb reprocessed the public reads (quality trimming at Q25 with fastp, clone calling with MiXCR) and kept in-frame beta chains. Here each entry gathers all rows of one CDR3 protein and keeps the most common genes and DNA. This sample holds 450,000 to 650,000 distinct CDR3 sequences; approximately 12% were observed only once. The top ten clonotypes cover more than 12% of the sample. The treatment or condition label, as the study defines it: live attenuated yellow fever vaccine strain. The specimen comprised PBMCs, sampled on the day of the yellow fever booster vaccination. The receptor source for this set is a man under 40 who received the YFV17D yellow fever vaccine.

A few counts support this clonotype. The V call is TRBV20-1, the J call TRBJ2-7; 7 nucleotides align to TRBD1. This CDR3 is built from 14 residues. V lost 5 bases to trimming and J lost 0 bases; unmatched junction nucleotides: 7. CDR1 is DFQATT and CDR2 is SNEGSKA in the germline V gene (reference sequence). CDR3 DNA: TGCAGTGCTGCCTCGGGGACAGTCTCCTACGAGCAGTACTTC. Protein: CSAASGTVSYEQYF.

This chain joins TRBV25-1 and TRBJ1-4; unclear D gene. CDR1 MGHDK and CDR2 SYGVNS come from the germline V gene. The CDR3 covers 13 residues. V lost 4 bases to trimming and J lost 8 bases, with 11 bases between them. In nucleotides, the CDR3 is TGTGCCAGCAGTGGGGTTCTTCAGGAAAAACTGTTTTTT. Translating it yields CASSGVLQEKLFF.

The V call is TRBV20-1, the J call TRBJ1-4, with D uncertain. Germline loops: CDR1 DFQATT, CDR2 SNEGSKA (reference sequence). CDR3 size: 15 residues. Between the trimmed V and J ends, which lost 0 bases and 7 bases, there was a span of 15 bases. CDR3 bases: TGCAGTGCTAGAGATCCTCACCTACTCCCTGAAAAACTGTTTTTT. This encodes CSARDPHLLPEKLFF.

Ten or more counts support this clonotype. The V gene is TRBV5-8, the J gene TRBJ2-3, with 9 bases lining up with TRBD1. The germline V gene encodes CDR1 SGHTS and CDR2 YDEGEE. V lost 3 bases to trimming and J lost 5 bases; unmatched junction nucleotides: 1. The CDR3 covers 13 residues. Here the CDR3 reads CASSWDREDTQYF. CDR3 nucleotide sequence: TGTGCCAGCAGCTGGGACAGGGAAGATACGCAGTATTTT.

This clonotype was counted a few times. V gene TRBV25-1 combines with J gene TRBJ2-7; D gene uncertain. This CDR3 is 16 amino acids long. CDR1 and CDR2 (germline): MGHDK, SYGVNS. Deletions cut 1 base from V and 0 bases from J, with 13 bases between. CDR3 nucleotide sequence: TGTGCCAGCAGTGAATCGGGCGATCCCACCTCCTACGAGCAGTACTTC. Protein product: CASSESGDPTSYEQYF.

The chain joins TRBV18 to TRBJ2-7, with D unresolved. The CDR3 loop spans 12 amino acids. V gave up 2 bases and J gave up 6 bases, with 8 bases separating them. Germline loops: CDR1 KGHSH, CDR2 LQKENI. The CDR3 nucleotides are TGTGCCAGCTCACCAGATAGCTGCGAGCAGTACTTC. It is translated as CASSPDSCEQYF.

The gene calls are TRBV6-2 or TRBV6-3 and TRBJ2-1, with TRBD2 as a possible D gene (6 bases). CDR1 is MNHEY, CDR2 SVGEGT, per germline. V shed 2 bases and J shed 9 bases, with 17 bases lying between them. CDR3 size: 15 residues. DNA for the CDR3: TGTGCCAGCAGTTACAGAGGGGTGGAGGGAAGTGAGCAGTTCTTC. This codes for CASSYRGVEGSEQFF.

J is TRBJ2-7 and V is TRBV19; 9 nucleotides agree with TRBD1. The CDR3 extends over 15 amino acids. CDR1 and CDR2 (germline): LNHDA, SQIVND (reference sequence). With 3 bases clipped from V and 3 bases from J, the junction kept 6 bases outside the gene matches. CDR3 nucleotides: TGTGCCAGTAGTATTGGGACAGGGCTGGTCTACGAGCAGTACTTC. It is translated as CASSIGTGLVYEQYF.

This clonotype was counted a few times. V is TRBV7-8 and J is TRBJ2-3; TRBD2 matches 8 bases. Trimming at V came to 4 bases and at J to 4 bases, leaving 7 bases not matched to a gene. Germline V lookup: CDR1 SGHVS, CDR2 FQNEAQ. This CDR3 is 15 amino acids long. CDR3 bases: TGTGCCAGCAGCTCACCCGGGACTAGTTCAGATACGCAGTATTTT. It is translated as CASSSPGTSSDTQYF.

This chain joins TRBV5-6 and TRBJ2-4; 7 nucleotides line up with TRBD1. CDR1 is SGHDT, CDR2 YYEEEE, per germline. With 2 bases clipped from V and 5 bases from J, the junction kept 7 bases outside the gene matches. The CDR3 has 15 residues. CDR3 nucleotides: TGTGCCAGCAGCTTTCCACAGGGGAAGGAAAACATTCAGTACTTC. It yields the protein CASSFPQGKENIQYF. The full variable domain, in which reference TRBV5-6 and TRBJ2-4 provide the parts outside the CDR3, is DAGVTQSPTHLIKTRGQQVTLRCSPKSGHDTVSWYQQALGQGPQFIFQYYEEEERQRGNFPDRFSGHQFPNYSSELNVNALLLGDSALYLCASSFPQGKENIQYFGAGTRLSVL.

J is TRBJ1-1 and V is TRBV5-6; perhaps TRBD1 as D (5 bases). The germline V and J ends were trimmed by 0 bases and 1 base, with 13 bases remaining between them. Germline V gene sequence: CDR1 SGHDT, CDR2 YYEEEE. This CDR3 is built from 16 residues. The CDR3 DNA follows: TGTGCCAGCAGCTTGGCCATGGGGCGGGGGAACACTGAAGCTTTCTTT. This translates into CASSLAMGRGNTEAFF.

This clonotype was counted only a few times. The genes are TRBV10-3 and TRBJ1-3; D is possibly TRBD1 (6 bases). Germline V gives CDR1 ENHRY, CDR2 SYGVKD. There are 15 residues in the CDR3. V was shortened by 2 bases and J by 0 bases, with 8 bases between the two germline ends. CDR3 in amino acids: CAISEGGRSGNTIYF. CDR3 nucleotides: TGTGCCATCAGTGAGGGGGGCCGCTCTGGAAACACCATATATTTT.

In this sample, this clonotype turned up a few times. The J gene is TRBJ2-3, the V gene TRBV20-1; TRBD1 matches at 7 bases. Germline trimming cut 3 bases from V and 2 bases from J; bases unmatched to any gene: 11. CDR1 and CDR2 from the germline V gene are DFQATT and SNEGSKA (reference sequence). The CDR3 totals 16 residues. CDR3 residues: CSASDDRGQVTDTQYF. The CDR3 coding sequence is TGCAGTGCTAGCGACGACCGAGGACAGGTCACAGATACGCAGTATTTT.

This clonotype appeared a few times. This rearrangement joins TRBV5-1 to TRBJ2-1; 10 bases align to TRBD2. With 4 bases clipped from V and 9 bases from J, the junction kept 13 bases outside the gene matches. Germline CDR1 and CDR2: SGHRS and YFSETQ. CDR3 length equals 16 residues. CDR3 in DNA: TGCGCCAGCAGCCTGACAGGGAGCGGGAGGGCCAGTGAGCAGTTCTTC. This gives the protein CASSLTGSGRASEQFF. The full variable domain, in which reference TRBV5-1 and TRBJ2-1 provide the parts outside the CDR3, is KAGVTQTPRYLIKTRGQQVTLSCSPISGHRSVSWYQQTPGQGLQFLFEYFSETQRNKGNFPGRFSGRQFSNSRSEMNVSTLELGDSALYLCASSLTGSGRASEQFFGPGTRLTVL.

The chain combines TRBV29-1 with TRBJ1-1; D is uncertain. The V gene's germline CDR1 is SQVTM and CDR2 ANQGSEA. The V end lost 1 base, the J end lost 3 bases, and 9 bases lay between the germline ends. CDR3 length equals 13 residues. CDR3 bases: TGCAGCGTTGAAGTTCAGGTGGACACTGAAGCTTTCTTT. This sequence encodes CSVEVQVDTEAFF.

This clonotype was counted a few times. The chain has TRBV24-1 and TRBJ1-1; 9 bases are shared with TRBD1. The V segment lost 4 bases and the J segment 5 bases; nucleotides outside the gene matches: 7. This CDR3 spans 15 amino acids. Germline V gene lookup returns CDR1 KGHDR and CDR2 SFDVKD. CDR3 protein: CATSDRQGDGTEAFF. The DNA for the CDR3 is TGTGCCACCAGTGACCGACAGGGGGACGGAACTGAAGCTTTCTTT.

The rearrangement links TRBV20-1 to TRBJ2-1; D perhaps matches TRBD2 (6 bases). V was shortened by 6 bases and J by 11 bases, with 23 bases between the two germline ends. In germline, CDR1 is DFQATT, CDR2 SNEGSKA (reference sequence). This CDR3 is 14 amino acids long. CDR3 in DNA: TGCAGTGCAGAGGGACTTACCTCTACTAAGAAGCAGTTCTTC. This translates into CSAEGLTSTKKQFF.

The chain employs TRBV11-1 and TRBJ2-3; 7 bases map to TRBD1. Germline V CDR1 and CDR2: SGHAT, FQDESV (reference sequence). The CDR3 is 15 residues long. V was clipped by 2 bases and J by 2 bases; unmatched bases: 4. The CDR3, as DNA: TGTGCCAGCAGCTTACAGGGGGTCAACACAGATACGCAGTATTTT. It is translated as CASSLQGVNTDTQYF.